This T cell receptor beta chain was sequenced during a study of cytomegalovirus exposure and HLA in healthy donors. Study-level results: Among TCR beta chains, those listed as cytomegalovirus-associated numbered about 150. A later analysis by the authors found several of the most significant clusters apparently linked to common viral pathogens. According to an earlier analysis, most TCR beta V segments yielded productive rearrangements about 90% or about 30% of the time.

To note about this clone: Its antigen is unknown.

Primers: 60 Vbeta forward and 13 Jbeta reverse. TCRdb keeps only in-frame clones here, not all; method: immunoSEQ multiplex PCR. This sample has 50,000 or so clones, with 75% to 80% found just once. The germline V gene has CDR1 KGHSH and CDR2 LQKENI. V lost 4 bases and J lost 6, with 12 bases in between. The CDR3 has 14 amino acids. Sequenced material: PBMCs. The sequence was collected from a woman aged 40 to 50 in good health and CMV-seropositive. V and J are TRBV18 and TRBJ2-2, with D unclear. The CDR3: CASSLRAASGELFF. CDR3 DNA sequence: TGTGCCAGCTCACTACGTGCTGCGTCCGGGGAGCTGTTTTTT.